This paragraph covers one T cell receptor (beta chain) sequence. Antigen: not known. Amplified regions were TCR beta CDR3 sequences from RNA transcripts. The study used the HTBI primer set for a first-round RT-PCR of the TCR CDR3. TCRdb re-derived calls from the multiplex PCR reads in MiXCR, one entry per CDR3 protein. The sample lists about 380,000 distinct CDR3 sequences; less than 20% were seen once. The data belong to a study of T cells in Graves' hyperthyroidism and ophthalmopathy. Overall study findings and caveats: Among thyroid clonotypes expanded above 0.001, most also appeared in blood.

In germline, CDR1 is MDHEN, CDR2 SYDVKM. With 3 bases removed from V and 0 bases from J, the gap between germline ends came to 14 bases. This CDR3 has 16 residues. Ophthalmopathy patients showed a Clinical Activity Score of at least 3, NOSPECS grade of at least 4 and duration under 3 months. The diagnostic basis comprised clinical symptoms, serum thyroxine and TRAb, thyroid ultrasound and orbital computed tomography. The TCR comes from a man aged 18 to 29 with Graves' ophthalmopathy. The chain carries TRBV28 and TRBJ1-1, with D possibly TRBD1 on 6 matching bases. The sample consisted of blood. The chain's CDR3 is CASSFNRALMNTEAFF. CDR3 DNA sequence: TGTGCCAGCAGTTTCAACAGGGCCCTAATGAACACTGAAGCTTTCTTT.